The 13 T cell receptor delta chains given below trace back to one sample, sequenced in a study of γδ T cells in repeated Plasmodium falciparum infection. Flow sorting of PBMC yielded separate Vgamma9/Vdelta2+ and Vdelta2-negative gammadelta T cell populations for bulk repertoire analysis. TCRdb ran CATT on the multiplex PCR reads. The table lists 50,000 to 55,000 delta-chain clones, approximately 2% of them singletons. The sample comprised gamma-delta T cells from blood. These receptors were taken from a pool of human donors (malaria-infected and uninfected, not separated).

A note on this clone: The protein in TCRdb stems from a much larger clone and differs at residue 21 from this DNA's translation, likely a read error; here the protein is translated from the DNA. This chain uses TRDV1 with TRDJ1, with TRDD3 matching 11 bases. No J segment appears in TCRdb, so it was assigned here by matching the sequence to germline. The CDR3 covers 25 residues. Germline V CDR1 and CDR2: TSWWSYY, QGS. As DNA, the CDR3 is TGTGCTCTTGGGGAACGGACTTCCTACTTTTGGGGGATACGAAGGCATGTGGGGCGGACCGGTAAACTCATCTTT. The encoded protein is CALGERTSYFWGIRRHVGRTGKLIF.

This clone was found many times. The V and J genes are TRDV1 and TRDJ1; no reliable D call. V shed 1 base and J shed 11 bases, with 26 bases lying between them. Germline V CDR1 and CDR2: TSWWSYY, QGS. The CDR3 runs 17 residues. The CDR3 loop reads CALGEQLNPPRRLRLIF. The CDR3 region has the DNA TGTGCTCTTGGGGAACAACTTAACCCTCCGCGTCGGCTGCGGCTCATCTTT.

In its sample, this clone was seen a few times. This likely stems from a read error, as it lies one base from a far larger clone. The sample holds other DNA sequences that translate to the same CDR3. The rearrangement uses TRDV1 and TRDJ1; perhaps TRDD3 as D (8 bases). As TCRdb names no J gene, one was assigned here on the basis of a DNA match to germline. CDR3 length: 24 residues. From germline, CDR1 is TSWWSYY and CDR2 QGS. CDR3 bases: TGTGCCCTGGGCAAATTCCTACTTCTCCCCTGGGGGACAAAAATCCCGAGGTATACCGATAAACTCATCTTT. This gives the protein CALGKFLLLPWGTKIPRYTDKLIF.

A few counts support this clone. This DNA's translation differs at residue 8 from TCRdb's protein, which comes from a much larger clone; a read error is likely, and the protein shown is translated from the DNA. The chain carries TRDV1 and TRDJ1, with 10 bases matching TRDD3. The J gene was missing in TCRdb and was found by matching the end of the DNA to germline. Germline values: CDR1 TSWWSYY, CDR2 QGS. J lost 4 bases, V lost 4 bases, and 27 bases had no gene match. The CDR3 spans 22 residues. CDR3 in DNA: TGTGCTCTTGGGGGCCCGCCACCTGTACTGGGGGATGTTGCCGGGGTGATCGATAAACTCATCTTT. Protein product: CALGGPPPVLGDVAGVIDKLIF.

A note on this clone: This likely reflects a read error, since a far larger clone is one base away. Other nucleotide sequences in the sample specify the same CDR3. The chain couples TRDV1 to TRDJ1; no definite D call. The J gene, missing from TCRdb, was assigned here through DNA to germline matching. The CDR3 covers 12 residues. From germline, CDR1 is TSWWSYY and CDR2 QGS. V gave up 1 base and J gave up 9 bases, with 9 bases separating them. As DNA, the CDR3 is TGTGCTCTTGGGGAACCCCGTGGCGAACTCATCTTT. This gives the protein CALGEPRGELIF.

By sample share, this clone is large (0.1 to 1%). This specimen includes other DNA sequences encoding the same CDR3. The chain has TRDV2 and TRDJ1; 7 bases are shared with TRDD3. The CDR3 has 20 residues. After removal of 4 bases from V and 3 bases from J, the junction contained 25 bases not matched to a gene. Germline V gives CDR1 GEAIGNYY, CDR2 EKD. Here the CDR3 DNA reads TGTGCCTGTGAACCTATGGGGATAGAAAGGGTTCCAAGGGTGGCCGATAAACTCATCTTT. This encodes CACEPMGIERVPRVADKLIF.

This clone came up many times. This probably arose from a read error, given a far larger clone one base away. This sample also contains other DNA sequences that code for the same CDR3. The genes are TRDV1 and TRDJ1; 12 nucleotides line up with TRDD3. Germline assignment: CDR1 TSWWSYY and CDR2 QGS. The CDR3 has 22 residues. The CDR3 region has the DNA TGTGCTCTCGGGGAACTCTGCCCTCATCTACTGGGGGATACCATATACACCGATAAACTCATCTTT. Its protein product is CALGELCPHLLGDTIYTDKLIF.

On this clone itself: This sequence is one base from a far larger clone and is likely a read error. In the same sample, other DNA sequences code for this CDR3. The V segment is TRDV2, and no J call was made; the table's D call, TRDD3, has no DNA check behind it. The CDR3 loop spans 15 amino acids. CDR1 GEAIGNYY and CDR2 EKD come from the germline V gene. The CDR3 DNA reads as TGTGCCTGTGACGTGGTGGGGGGCCAAGGCGATAAACTCATATTT. It codes for CACDVVGGQGDKLIF.

This clone was found a few times. TCRdb's listed protein matches a much larger clone and diverges from this DNA's translation at residue 19, likely through a read error; the protein shown comes from the DNA. The V call is TRDV1, the J call TRDJ1, with 13 bases lining up with TRDD3. In the absence of a J gene in TCRdb, the DNA was matched to germline to assign it here. Germline V gives CDR1 TSWWSYY, CDR2 QGS. V was pared by 1 base and J by 3 bases, with 26 bases of the junction left unmatched. The CDR3 loop spans 24 amino acids. The CDR3, as DNA: TGTGCTCTTGGGGAACGAAGTATATCGCCCTATTTTACTGGGGGATACGGGGACGCCGATAAACTCATCTTT. Protein: CALGERSISPYFTGGYGDADKLIF.

This clone has only a few counts. This DNA's translation and the protein TCRdb lists, from a much larger clone, do not match at residue 3, likely due to a read error; the protein shown is translated from the DNA. V gene TRDV2 combines with J gene TRDJ1; D is perhaps TRDD3 (6 bases). No J gene is reported in TCRdb; it was inferred here by comparing the DNA with germline. This CDR3 spans 14 amino acids. Germline CDR1 is GEAIGNYY and CDR2 is EKD. CDR3 sequence reads: CAYDTVGIGDKLIF. CDR3 nucleotides: TGTGCCTATGACACCGTGGGGATCGGCGATAAACTCATCTTT.

A remark on this clone: This sequence is one base from a far larger clone and is likely a read error. The sample holds other DNA sequences that translate to the same CDR3. The chain recombines TRDV1 with TRDJ2; the D gene is possibly TRDD3 (5 bases). Germline lookup yields CDR1 TSWWSYY and CDR2 QGS. CDR3 length equals 23 residues. Trimming took 0 bases from V and 0 from J, leaving 29 bases between them. CDR3 DNA: TGTGCTCTTGGGGAACTAAAGGCACGTACGGGGGCGGCTACCCATACTTTGACAGCACAACTCTTCTTT. Residues: CALGELKARTGAATHTLTAQLFF.

On this clone: One base separates it from a far larger clone, so it is likely a read error. This same CDR3 is encoded by further DNA sequences in the sample. The V gene was identified as TRDV2, while no J gene was called; the D call of TRDD3 is as the table states it, not checked on the DNA. CDR1 GEAIGNYY and CDR2 EKD come from the germline V gene. This CDR3 is built from 16 residues. The CDR3 protein is CACDPLLGDLKEVLIF. The CDR3 nucleotides are TGTGCCTGTGACCCCCTACTGGGGGACCTAAAAGAAGTTCTCATCTTT.

This clone rates as medium-sized. The J gene is TRDJ1, the V gene TRDV3; unclear D gene. The germline V and J ends were trimmed by 3 bases and 6 bases, with 14 bases remaining between them. Germline assignment: CDR1 TVYSNPD and CDR2 GDNSRS (reference sequence). The CDR3 is made up of 12 amino acids. CDR3 residues: CAFLALAHKLIF. The CDR3, as DNA: TGTGCCTTCCTAGCCCTGGCCCATAAACTCATCTTT.